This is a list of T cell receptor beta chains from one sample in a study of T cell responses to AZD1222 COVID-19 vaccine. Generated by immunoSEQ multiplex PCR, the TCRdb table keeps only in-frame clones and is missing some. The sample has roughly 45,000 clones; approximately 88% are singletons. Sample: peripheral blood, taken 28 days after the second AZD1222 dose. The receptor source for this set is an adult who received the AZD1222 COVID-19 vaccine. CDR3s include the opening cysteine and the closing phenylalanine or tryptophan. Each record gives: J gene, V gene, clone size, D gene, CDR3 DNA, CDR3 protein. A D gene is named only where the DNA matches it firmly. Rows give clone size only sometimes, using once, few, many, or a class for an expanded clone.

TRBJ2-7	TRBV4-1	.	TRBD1	TGCGCCAGCAGCCACCCGACAGGGCACCCCTACGAGCAGTACTTC	CASSHPTGHPYEQYF
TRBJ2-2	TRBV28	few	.	TGTGCCAGCAGCTCTGGGCCTGGAACCGGGGAGCTGTTTTTT	CASSSGPGTGELFF
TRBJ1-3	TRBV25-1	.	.	TGTGCCAGCAGTGGGAAGGGGAGCTCTGGAAACACCATATATTTT	CASSGKGSSGNTIYF
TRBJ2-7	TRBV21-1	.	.	TGTGCCAGCAGCAAAGGTCCCGTGGGGGTCGACGAGCAGTACTTC	CASSKGPVGVDEQYF
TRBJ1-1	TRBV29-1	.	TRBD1	TGCAGTACAACCGGGACAGGGTTCACTGAAGCTTTCTTT	CSTTGTGFTEAFF
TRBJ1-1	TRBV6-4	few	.	TGTGCCAGCAGTTCCGAAAGAAACACTGAAGCTTTCTTT	CASSSERNTEAFF
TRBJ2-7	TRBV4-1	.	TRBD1	TGCGCCAGCAGCCAAGATTGGGCAGGGGGCGACGAGCAGTACTTC	CASSQDWAGGDEQYF
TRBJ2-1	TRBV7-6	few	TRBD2	TGTGCCAGCAGCTTAGATGAGCGACTAGCGGGGAACAATGAGCAGTTCTTC	CASSLDERLAGNNEQFF
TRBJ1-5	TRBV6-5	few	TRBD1	TGTGCCAGCAGTTACTCGGAGACAGGGACGGCTCAGCCCCAGCATTTT	CASSYSETGTAQPQHF
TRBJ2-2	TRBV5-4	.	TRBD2	TGTGCCAGCAGCTTTGTCGGACTAGCCGGGGAGCTGTTTTTT	CASSFVGLAGELFF
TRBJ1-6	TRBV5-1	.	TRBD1	TGCGCCAGCCGATTCGGGGACAGAGATAATTCACCCCTCCACTTT	CASRFGDRDNSPLHF
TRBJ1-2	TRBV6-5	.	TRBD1	TGTGCCACCAGACAGGGGAACTATGGCTACACCTTC	CATRQGNYGYTF
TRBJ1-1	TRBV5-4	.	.	TGTGCCAGCAGCTTGGCCCAGGAGAACACTGAAGCTTTCTTT	CASSLAQENTEAFF
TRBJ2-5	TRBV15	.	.	TGTGCCACCAGCAGAGTGCGGCGAGAGACCCAGTACTTC	CATSRVRRETQYF
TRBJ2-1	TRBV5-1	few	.	TGCGCCAGCAGCTGGAGTCAGTCAAGCAATGAGCAGTTCTTC	CASSWSQSSNEQFF
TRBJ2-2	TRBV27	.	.	TGTGCCAGCAGTTTATTCCACAGGGGAGGCACCGGGGAGCTGTTTTTT	CASSLFHRGGTGELFF
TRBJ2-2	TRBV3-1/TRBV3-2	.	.	TGTGCCAGCAGCCAAGGGAGAGGGGCGGTCGTAACCGGGGAGCTGTTTTTT	CASSQGRGAVVTGELFF
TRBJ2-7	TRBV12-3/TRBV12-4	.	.	TGTGCCAGCAGTTTATTCGGGAACGAGCAGTACTTC	CASSLFGNEQYF
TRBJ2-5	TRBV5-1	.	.	TGCGCCAGCAGCTATGGCTCTGGGGCTAAAGAGACCCAGTACTTC	CASSYGSGAKETQYF
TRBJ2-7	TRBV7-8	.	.	TGTGCCAGCAGCTTCGGGGTGATCGAGCAGTACTTC	CASSFGVIEQYF
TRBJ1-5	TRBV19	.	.	TGTGCCAGTAGTTGGGGGGGGTATAGCAATCAGCCCCAGCATTTT	CASSWGGYSNQPQHF
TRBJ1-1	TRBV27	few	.	TGTGCCAGCAGTTTAAATTGGCAGGAAGCTTTCTTT	CASSLNWQEAFF
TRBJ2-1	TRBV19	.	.	TGTGCCAGTAGTGCGGGCAACTACAATGAGCAGTTCTTC	CASSAGNYNEQFF
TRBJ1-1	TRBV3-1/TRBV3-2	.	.	TGTGCCAGCAGCCAAGGGGTGGCACCGAACACTGAAGCTTTCTTT	CASSQGVAPNTEAFF
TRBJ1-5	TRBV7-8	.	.	TGTGCCAGCAGCTTATCGAGGGGGCAGCCCCAGCATTTT	CASSLSRGQPQHF
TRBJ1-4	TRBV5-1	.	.	TGCGCCAGCAGCTTGGTTCCGGGAGTTAATGAAAAACTGTTTTTT	CASSLVPGVNEKLFF
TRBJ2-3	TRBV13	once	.	TGTGCCAGCAGCCCTGGCACAGATACGCAGTATTTT	CASSPGTDTQYF
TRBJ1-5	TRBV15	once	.	TGTGCCACCAGCAGAGGAGTTAGCAATCAGCCCCAGCATTTT	CATSRGVSNQPQHF
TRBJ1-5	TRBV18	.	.	TGTGCCAGCTCACCAGGAAGGGGGGCAGGACAGCCCCAGCATTTT	CASSPGRGAGQPQHF
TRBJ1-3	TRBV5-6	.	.	TGTGCCAGCATCTCCGGAATTGACAGGCACTCTGGAAACACCATATATTTT	CASISGIDRHSGNTIYF
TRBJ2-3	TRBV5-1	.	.	TGCGCCAGCAGCTTTCGAGCCTCAGATACGCAGTATTTT	CASSFRASDTQYF
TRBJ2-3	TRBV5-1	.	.	TGCGCCAGCAGCTTTAAAACCGGGACTGTGGGAGATACGCAGTATTTT	CASSFKTGTVGDTQYF
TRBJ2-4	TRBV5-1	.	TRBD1	TGCGCCAGCAGCCCGACAGGGGTTGGCAAAAACATTCAGTACTTC	CASSPTGVGKNIQYF
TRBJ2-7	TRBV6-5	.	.	TGTGCCAGCAGTCGGACCGGGCAGGGGTACGAGCAGTACTTC	CASSRTGQGYEQYF
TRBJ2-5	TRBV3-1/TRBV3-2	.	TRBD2	TGTGCCAGCAGCCCGCGGGGGGGAGGAGAGACCCAGTACTTC	CASSPRGGGETQYF
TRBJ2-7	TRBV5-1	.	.	TGCGCCAGCAGCAGGGGAGCACCTTCCTACGAGCAGTACTTC	CASSRGAPSYEQYF
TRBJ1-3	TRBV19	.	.	TGTGCCAGTACGAAGGGGCCTGGAAACACCATATATTTT	CASTKGPGNTIYF
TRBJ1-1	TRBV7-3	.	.	TGTGCCAGCAGCCAAATTCTGGGTAACACTGAAGCTTTCTTT	CASSQILGNTEAFF
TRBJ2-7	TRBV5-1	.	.	TGCGCCAGCAGCCCGGTCCTGGGACAACCTTACGAGCAGTACTTC	CASSPVLGQPYEQYF
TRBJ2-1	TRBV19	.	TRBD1	TGTGCCAGTAGGGACAGGGGGAGCTCCTACAATGAGCAGTTCTTC	CASRDRGSSYNEQFF
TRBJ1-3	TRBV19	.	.	TGTGCCAGTAGTTCAACACAGGGAGCTGGAAACACCATATATTTT	CASSSTQGAGNTIYF
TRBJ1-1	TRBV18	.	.	TGTGCCAGCTCACCTAGAGGGGACCAAAACGCTGAAGCTTTCTTT	CASSPRGDQNAEAFF
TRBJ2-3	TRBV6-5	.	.	TGTGCCAGCAGGGGGACCTCCCCGGGCACAGATACGCAGTATTTT	CASRGTSPGTDTQYF
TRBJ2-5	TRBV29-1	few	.	TGCAGCGTTGAAGTCATAAGTGAGACCCAGTACTTC	CSVEVISETQYF
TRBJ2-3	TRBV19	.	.	TGTGCCAGTAGTATACTTAGCGGCGCTGTGACAGATACGCAGTATTTT	CASSILSGAVTDTQYF
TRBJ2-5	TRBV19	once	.	TGTGCCAGTAAGATCTACGGACAAGAGACCCAGTACTTC	CASKIYGQETQYF
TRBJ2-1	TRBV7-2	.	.	TGTGCCAGCACCTACTACGGTAGCTCCTACAATGAGCAGTTCTTC	CASTYYGSSYNEQFF
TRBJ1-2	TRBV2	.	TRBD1	TGTGCCCACGTGGGGAGGGGGCACGGCTATGGCTACACCTTC	CAHVGRGHGYGYTF
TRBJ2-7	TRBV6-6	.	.	TGTGCCAGCAGTTACATCGGGGGATACTACGAGCAGTACTTC	CASSYIGGYYEQYF
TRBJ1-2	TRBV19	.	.	TGTGCCAGTAGTATAGGATCCCAGTATGGCTACACCTTC	CASSIGSQYGYTF
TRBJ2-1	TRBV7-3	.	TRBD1	TGTGCCAGCAGCTGGACAGGGGTAAATGAGCAGTTCTTC	CASSWTGVNEQFF
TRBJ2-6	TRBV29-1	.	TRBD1	TGCAGCGTTGAGACAGGGGCTGGGGCCAACGTCCTGACTTTC	CSVETGAGANVLTF
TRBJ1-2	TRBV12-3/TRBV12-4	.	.	TGTGCCAGCAGCCCCCTAGGGCCCTATGGCTACACCTTC	CASSPLGPYGYTF
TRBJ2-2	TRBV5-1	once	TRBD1	TGCGCCAGCAGCTTTACCTCACTCAATCCGGGACAGGGGGCCGTCGGGGAGCTGTTTTTT	CASSFTSLNPGQGAVGELFF
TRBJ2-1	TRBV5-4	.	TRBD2	TGTGCCAGCAGCTTGGGGCTAGCGGGGGGATCCTACAATGAGCAGTTCTTC	CASSLGLAGGSYNEQFF